In this sample, the clone carrying this TCR beta chain turned up many times. As yet, its antigen is unknown. Germline loops: CDR1 SGHTA, CDR2 FQGNSA. The CDR3 contains 17 residues. V was pared by 5 bases and J by 3 bases, with 13 bases of the junction left unmatched. This entry comes from a study of T cell repertoires in cytomegalovirus infection. On the study more broadly: Evidence of both CMV infection and a matching HLA type came from public TCR beta signatures. Study findings and constraints: Cumulative frequency of public TCR beta families picked out carriers of CMV plus the relevant HLA. Dominating the ex vivo response were TCR beta clonotypes that were CMV-specific and HLA-C-restricted.

MiXCR, applied by TCRdb to the reads, yields one record per CDR3 protein. This sample has 740,000 or so distinct CDR3 sequences; 35% to 40% occur once, and the top ten carry more than 2.5%. The chain links TRBV7-2 to TRBJ2-3; TRBD1 matches at 8 bases. Sequenced: PBMCs. The sequence came from a human donor in good health (CMV status not recorded). Some clones in this sample may be carry-over from other donors' samples. The CDR3 reads CASSRITQGVGTDTQYF. The CDR3 DNA reads as TGTGCCAGCAGCCGAATTACACAGGGGGTTGGGACAGATACGCAGTATTTT. The entire variable domain, with the rest obtained from reference TRBV7-2 and TRBJ2-3, is as follows: GAGVSQSPSNKVTEKGKDVELRCDPISGHTALYWYRQSLGQGLEFLIYFQGNSAPDKSGLPSDRFSAERTGGSVSTLTIQRTQQEDSAVYLCASSRITQGVGTDTQYFGPGTRLTVL.